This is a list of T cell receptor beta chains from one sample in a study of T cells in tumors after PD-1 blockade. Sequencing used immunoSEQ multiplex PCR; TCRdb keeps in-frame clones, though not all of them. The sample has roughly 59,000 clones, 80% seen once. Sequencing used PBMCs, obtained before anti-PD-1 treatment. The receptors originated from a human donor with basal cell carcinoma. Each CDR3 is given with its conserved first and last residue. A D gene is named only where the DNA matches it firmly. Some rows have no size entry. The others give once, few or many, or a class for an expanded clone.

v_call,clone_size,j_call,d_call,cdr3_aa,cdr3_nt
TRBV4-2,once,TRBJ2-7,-,CASSQAHSNEQYF,TGTGCCAGCAGCCAAGCCCACTCCAACGAGCAGTACTTC
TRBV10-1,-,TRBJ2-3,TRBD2,CASLLAGGTSTDTQYF,TGCGCCAGTTTACTAGCGGGGGGAACTAGCACAGATACGCAGTATTTT
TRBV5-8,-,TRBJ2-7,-,CASSVWDLTYEQYF,TGTGCCAGCAGCGTTTGGGACTTAACCTACGAGCAGTACTTC
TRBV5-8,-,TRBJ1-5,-,CASSFLSQPQHF,TGTGCCAGCAGCTTTTTGAGTCAGCCCCAGCATTTT
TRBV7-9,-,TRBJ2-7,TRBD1,CASSSGQGLPSYEQYF,TGTGCCAGCAGCAGTGGACAGGGTCTCCCCTCCTACGAGCAGTACTTC
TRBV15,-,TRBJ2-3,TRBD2,CATSRDLWSSGGPDTQYF,TGTGCCACCAGCAGAGACCTATGGTCTAGCGGGGGGCCAGATACGCAGTATTTT
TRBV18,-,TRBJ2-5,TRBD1,CASSPPTGRETQYF,TGTGCCAGCTCACCACCGACAGGGCGAGAGACCCAGTACTTC
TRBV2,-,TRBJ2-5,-,CASILVGGQETQYF,TGTGCCAGCATTCTAGTTGGGGGGCAAGAGACCCAGTACTTC
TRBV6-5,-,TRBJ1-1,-,CASSRTANTEAFF,TGTGCCAGCAGTCGGACGGCGAACACTGAAGCTTTCTTT
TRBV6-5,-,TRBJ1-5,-,CASSYDSRLDQPQHF,TGTGCCAGCAGTTACGACAGTAGGCTAGATCAGCCCCAGCATTTT
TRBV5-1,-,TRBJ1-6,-,CASSLVRGNNSPLHF,TGCGCCAGCAGCTTGGTCCGGGGGAATAATTCACCCCTCCACTTT
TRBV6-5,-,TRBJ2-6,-,CASSLKTGANVLTF,TGTGCCAGCAGTCTCAAAACCGGGGCCAACGTCCTGACTTTC
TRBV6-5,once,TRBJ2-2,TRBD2,CASRPLAGGPGELFF,TGTGCCAGCAGACCTCTAGCGGGGGGGCCCGGGGAGCTGTTTTTT
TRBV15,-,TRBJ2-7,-,CATSRDHYEQYF,TGTGCCACCAGCAGAGACCACTACGAGCAGTACTTC
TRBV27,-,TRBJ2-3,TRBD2,CASTPWGGGAPDTQYF,TGTGCCAGCACCCCCTGGGGCGGGGGGGCCCCAGATACGCAGTATTTT
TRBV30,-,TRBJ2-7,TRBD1,CAWARDSSYEQYF,TGTGCCTGGGCTAGGGACAGCTCCTACGAGCAGTACTTC
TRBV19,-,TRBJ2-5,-,CASSIVGRKETQYF,TGTGCCAGTAGTATAGTCGGTCGAAAAGAGACCCAGTACTTC
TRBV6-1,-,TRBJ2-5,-,CASSDRPQETQYF,TGTGCCAGCAGTGATCGCCCCCAAGAGACCCAGTACTTC
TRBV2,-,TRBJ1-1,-,CASSQRAVDTEAFF,TGTGCCAGCAGCCAACGAGCGGTGGACACTGAAGCTTTCTTT
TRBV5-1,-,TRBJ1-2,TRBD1,CASSPRTGMSDGYTF,TGCGCCAGCAGCCCCCGGACAGGGATGTCAGATGGCTACACCTTC
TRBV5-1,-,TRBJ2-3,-,CASSLRGLGTDTQYF,TGCGCCAGCAGCTTAAGGGGGTTGGGCACAGATACGCAGTATTTT
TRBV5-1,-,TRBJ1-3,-,CASSRESGSGNTIYF,TGCGCCAGCAGCAGAGAGTCGGGCTCTGGAAACACCATATATTTT
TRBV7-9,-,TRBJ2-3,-,CASSPGLPADTQYF,TGTGCCAGCAGCCCGGGACTCCCCGCAGATACGCAGTATTTT
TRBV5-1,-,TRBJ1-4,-,CASSDTFATNEKLFF,TGCGCCAGCAGCGACACGTTTGCAACTAATGAAAAACTGTTTTTT
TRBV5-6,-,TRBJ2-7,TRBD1,CASSLVRGQGTYEQYF,TGTGCCAGCAGCTTGGTGCGGGGACAGGGTACGTACGAGCAGTACTTC
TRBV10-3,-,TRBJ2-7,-,CAISERGAYEQYF,TGTGCCATCAGTGAGAGGGGAGCGTACGAGCAGTACTTC
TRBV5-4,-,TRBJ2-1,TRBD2,CASSSGTSGGRSYNEQFF,TGTGCCAGCAGCTCCGGGACTAGCGGGGGGCGCTCCTACAATGAGCAGTTCTTC
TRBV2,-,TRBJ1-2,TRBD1,CASRGDRSNYGYTF,TGTGCCAGCAGGGGGGACAGATCTAACTATGGCTACACCTTC
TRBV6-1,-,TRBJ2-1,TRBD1,CASSELPGQLYNEQFF,TGTGCCAGCAGCGAACTACCGGGACAGCTATACAATGAGCAGTTCTTC
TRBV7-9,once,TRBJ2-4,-,CASSFQDRGLAKNIQYF,TGTGCCAGCAGCTTCCAGGACAGAGGGCTAGCCAAAAACATTCAGTACTTC
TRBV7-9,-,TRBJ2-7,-,CASSLLREQYF,TGTGCCAGCAGCTTATTGAGGGAGCAGTACTTC
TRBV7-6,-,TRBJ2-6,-,CASSLRNSGANVLTF,TGTGCCAGCAGCTTGCGCAACTCTGGGGCCAACGTCCTGACTTTC
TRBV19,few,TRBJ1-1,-,CASSIVRPPSLENTEAFF,TGTGCCAGTAGTATAGTAAGGCCGCCCAGTCTCGAAAACACTGAAGCTTTCTTT
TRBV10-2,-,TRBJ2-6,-,CASSFNPGANVLTF,TGCGCCAGCAGTTTCAATCCCGGGGCCAACGTCCTGACTTTC
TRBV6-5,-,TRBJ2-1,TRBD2,CASTGGSSYNEQFF,TGTGCCAGCACAGGCGGGAGCTCCTACAATGAGCAGTTCTTC
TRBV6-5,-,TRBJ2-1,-,CASSYSGVAYNEQFF,TGTGCCAGCAGTTACTCGGGCGTAGCGTACAATGAGCAGTTCTTC